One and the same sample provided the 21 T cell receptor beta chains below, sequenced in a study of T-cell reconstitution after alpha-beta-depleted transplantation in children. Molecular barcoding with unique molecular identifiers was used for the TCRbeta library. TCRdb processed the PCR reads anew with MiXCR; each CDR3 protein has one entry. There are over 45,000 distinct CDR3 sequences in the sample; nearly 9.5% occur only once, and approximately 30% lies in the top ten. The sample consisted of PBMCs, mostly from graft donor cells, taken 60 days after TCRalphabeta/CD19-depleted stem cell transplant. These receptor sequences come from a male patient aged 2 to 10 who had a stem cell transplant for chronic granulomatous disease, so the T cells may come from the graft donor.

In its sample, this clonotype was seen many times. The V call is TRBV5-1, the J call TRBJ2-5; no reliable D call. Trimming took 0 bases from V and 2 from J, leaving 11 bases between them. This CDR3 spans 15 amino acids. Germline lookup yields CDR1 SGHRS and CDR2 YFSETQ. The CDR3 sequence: CASSLEAAKQETQYF. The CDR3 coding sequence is TGCGCCAGCAGCTTGGAGGCAGCAAAGCAAGAGACCCAGTACTTC.

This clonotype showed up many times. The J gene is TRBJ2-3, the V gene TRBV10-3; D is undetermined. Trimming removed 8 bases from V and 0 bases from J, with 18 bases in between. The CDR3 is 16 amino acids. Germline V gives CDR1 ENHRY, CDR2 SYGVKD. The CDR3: CAILADRAESTDTQYF. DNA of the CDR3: TGTGCCATCCTCGCTGATAGGGCAGAAAGCACAGATACGCAGTATTTT.

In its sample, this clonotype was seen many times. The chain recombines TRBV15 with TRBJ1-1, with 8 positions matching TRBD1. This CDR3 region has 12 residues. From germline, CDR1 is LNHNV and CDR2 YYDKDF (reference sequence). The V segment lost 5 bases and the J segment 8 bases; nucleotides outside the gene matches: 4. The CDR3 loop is CATSRQGREAFF. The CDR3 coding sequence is TGTGCCACCAGCCGACAGGGGAGGGAAGCTTTCTTT. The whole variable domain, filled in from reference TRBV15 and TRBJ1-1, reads DAMVIQNPRYQVTQFGKPVTLSCSQTLNHNVMYWYQQKSSQAPKLLFHYYDKDFNNEADTPDNFQSRRPNTSFCFLDIRSPGLGDTAMYLCATSRQGREAFFGQGTRLTVV.

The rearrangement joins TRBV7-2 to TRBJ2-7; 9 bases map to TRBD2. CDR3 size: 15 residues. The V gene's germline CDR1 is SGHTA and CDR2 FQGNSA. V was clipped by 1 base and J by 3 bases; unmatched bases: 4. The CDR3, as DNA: TGTGCCAGCAGCTTAGTGGCTAGCGGGAACTACGAGCAGTACTTC. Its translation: CASSLVASGNYEQYF.

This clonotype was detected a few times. The CDR3 DNA sequence: TGTGCCAGCAGCTTCCCCATACCAGATACGCAGTATTTT. Translating gives CASSFPIPDTQYF. This sequence joins TRBV7-2 and TRBJ2-3; no reliable D call. Trimming removed 3 bases from V and 4 bases from J, with 8 bases in between. The germline CDR1 and CDR2 sequences are SGHTA and FQGNSA. This CDR3 spans 13 amino acids. Together with reference TRBV7-2 and TRBJ2-3, the CDR3 gives the full variable domain: GAGVSQSPSNKVTEKGKDVELRCDPISGHTALYWYRQSLGQGLEFLIYFQGNSAPDKSGLPSDRFSAERTGGSVSTLTIQRTQQEDSAVYLCASSFPIPDTQYFGPGTRLTVL.

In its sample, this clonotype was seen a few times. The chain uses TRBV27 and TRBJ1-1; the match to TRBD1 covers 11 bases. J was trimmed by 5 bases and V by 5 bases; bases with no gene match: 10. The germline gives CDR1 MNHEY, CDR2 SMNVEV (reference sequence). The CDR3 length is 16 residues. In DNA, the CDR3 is TGTGCCAGCAGTGCCATAAGCGGGACAGGGGGGACTGAAGCTTTCTTT. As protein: CASSAISGTGGTEAFF.

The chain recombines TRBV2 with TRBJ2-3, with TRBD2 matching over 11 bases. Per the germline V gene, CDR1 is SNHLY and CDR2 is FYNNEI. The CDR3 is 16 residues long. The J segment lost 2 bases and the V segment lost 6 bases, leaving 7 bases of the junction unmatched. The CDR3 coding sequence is TGTGCCAGCAGGAAAGGGACTAGCGGACTCACAGATACGCAGTATTTT. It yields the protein CASRKGTSGLTDTQYF.

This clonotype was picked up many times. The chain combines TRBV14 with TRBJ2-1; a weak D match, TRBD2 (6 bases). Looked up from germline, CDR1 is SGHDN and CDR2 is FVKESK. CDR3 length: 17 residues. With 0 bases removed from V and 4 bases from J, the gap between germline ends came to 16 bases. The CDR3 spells CASSQDLIGGVYNEQFF. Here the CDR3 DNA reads TGTGCCAGCAGCCAAGATCTGATCGGGGGAGTTTACAATGAGCAGTTCTTC.

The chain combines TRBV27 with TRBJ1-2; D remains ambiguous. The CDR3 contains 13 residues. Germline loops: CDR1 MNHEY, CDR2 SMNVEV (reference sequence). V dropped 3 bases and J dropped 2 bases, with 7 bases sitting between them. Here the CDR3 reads CASSLRENYGYTF. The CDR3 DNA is TGTGCCAGCAGTTTGAGGGAAAACTATGGCTACACCTTC.

For the CDR3, the DNA is TGTGCCTGGAGATCCGGGACTAGCGGGAATTACTACGAGCAGTACTTC. Translated: CAWRSGTSGNYYEQYF. The chain uses TRBV30 and TRBJ2-7; 13 nucleotides line up with TRBD2. J was trimmed by 3 bases and V by 3 bases; bases with no gene match: 8. Germline V CDR1 and CDR2: GTSNPN, SVGIG (reference sequence). This CDR3 comprises 16 residues. The full variable domain, in which reference TRBV30 and TRBJ2-7 provide the parts outside the CDR3, is SQTIHQWPATLVQPVGSPLSLECTVEGTSNPNLYWYRQAAGRGLQLLFYSVGIGQISSEVPQNLSASRPQDRQFILSSKKLLLSDSGFYLCAWRSGTSGNYYEQYFGPGTRLTVT.

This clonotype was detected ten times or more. The CDR3 DNA reads as TGTGCCAGCAGAGGGACAGGGCTCTGGGAGCTGTTTTTT. Translation gives CASRGTGLWELFF. The chain uses TRBV6-1 and TRBJ2-2; 9 positions agree with TRBD1. CDR1 and CDR2 (germline): MNHNS, SASEGT. The CDR3 sequence is 13 residues long. V was clipped by 6 bases and J by 9 bases; unmatched bases: 5.

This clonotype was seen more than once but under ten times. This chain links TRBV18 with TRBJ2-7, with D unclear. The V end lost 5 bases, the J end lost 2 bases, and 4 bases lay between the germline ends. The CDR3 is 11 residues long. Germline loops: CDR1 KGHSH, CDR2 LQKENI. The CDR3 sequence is CASSGTYEQYF. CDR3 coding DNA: TGTGCCAGCTCAGGGACCTACGAGCAGTACTTC. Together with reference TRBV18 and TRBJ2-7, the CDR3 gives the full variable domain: NAGVMQNPRHLVRRRGQEARLRCSPMKGHSHVYWYRQLPEEGLKFMVYLQKENIIDESGMPKERFSAEFPKEGPSILRIQQVVRGDSAAYFCASSGTYEQYFGPGTRLTVT.

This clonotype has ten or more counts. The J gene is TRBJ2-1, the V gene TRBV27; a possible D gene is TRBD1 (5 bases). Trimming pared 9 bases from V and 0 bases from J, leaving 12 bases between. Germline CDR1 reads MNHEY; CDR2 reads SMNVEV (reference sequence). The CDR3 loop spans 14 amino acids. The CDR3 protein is CASQNRLSYNEQFF. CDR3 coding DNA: TGTGCCAGTCAAAACAGGCTCTCCTACAATGAGCAGTTCTTC.

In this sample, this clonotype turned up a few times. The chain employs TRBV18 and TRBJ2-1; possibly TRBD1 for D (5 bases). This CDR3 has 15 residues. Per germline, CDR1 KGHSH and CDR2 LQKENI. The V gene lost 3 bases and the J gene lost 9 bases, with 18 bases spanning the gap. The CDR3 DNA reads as TGTGCCAGCTCACCCAGAGAAGATTTAAGGGGTGAGCAGTTCTTC. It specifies CASSPREDLRGEQFF.

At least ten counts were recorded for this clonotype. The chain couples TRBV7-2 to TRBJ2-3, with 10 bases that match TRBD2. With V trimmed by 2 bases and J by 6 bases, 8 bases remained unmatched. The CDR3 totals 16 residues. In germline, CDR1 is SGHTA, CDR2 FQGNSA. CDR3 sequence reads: CASSLRPSGSRDTQYF. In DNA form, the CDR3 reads TGTGCCAGCAGCTTACGTCCTAGCGGGAGCAGGGATACGCAGTATTTT.

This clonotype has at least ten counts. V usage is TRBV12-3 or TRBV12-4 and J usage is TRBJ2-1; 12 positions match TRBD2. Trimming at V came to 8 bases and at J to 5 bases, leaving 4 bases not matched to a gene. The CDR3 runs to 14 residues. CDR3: CASETSGRNNEQFF. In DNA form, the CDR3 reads TGTGCCAGCGAAACTAGCGGGAGGAACAATGAGCAGTTCTTC.

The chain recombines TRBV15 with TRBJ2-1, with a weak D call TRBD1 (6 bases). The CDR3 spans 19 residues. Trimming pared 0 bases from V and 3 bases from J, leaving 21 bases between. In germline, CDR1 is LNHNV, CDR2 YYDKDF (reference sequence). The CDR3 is CATSRDWGLRQDFYNEQFF. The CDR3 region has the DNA TGTGCCACCAGCAGAGATTGGGGGCTACGACAGGACTTCTACAATGAGCAGTTCTTC.

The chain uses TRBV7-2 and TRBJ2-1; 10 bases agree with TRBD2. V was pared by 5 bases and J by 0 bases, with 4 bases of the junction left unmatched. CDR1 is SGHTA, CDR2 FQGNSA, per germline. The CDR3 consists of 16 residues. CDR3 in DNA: TGTGCCAGCAGCCGACAGCGGGGGGGCTCCTACAATGAGCAGTTCTTC. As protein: CASSRQRGGSYNEQFF.

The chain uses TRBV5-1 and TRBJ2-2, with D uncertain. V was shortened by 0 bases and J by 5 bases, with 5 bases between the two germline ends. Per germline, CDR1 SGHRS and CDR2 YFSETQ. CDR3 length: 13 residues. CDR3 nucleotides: TGCGCCAGCAGCTTGGGGTGGACCGGGGAGCTGTTTTTT. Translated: CASSLGWTGELFF. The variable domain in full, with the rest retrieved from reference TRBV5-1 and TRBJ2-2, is KAGVTQTPRYLIKTRGQQVTLSCSPISGHRSVSWYQQTPGQGLQFLFEYFSETQRNKGNFPGRFSGRQFSNSRSEMNVSTLELGDSALYLCASSLGWTGELFFGEGSRLTVL.

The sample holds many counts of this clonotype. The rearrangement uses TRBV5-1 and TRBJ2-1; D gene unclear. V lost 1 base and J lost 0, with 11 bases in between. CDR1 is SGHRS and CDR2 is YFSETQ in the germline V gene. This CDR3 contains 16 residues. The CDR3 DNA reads TGCGCCAGCAGCTTGCCAGTCCTTAGCTCCTACAATGAGCAGTTCTTC. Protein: CASSLPVLSSYNEQFF.

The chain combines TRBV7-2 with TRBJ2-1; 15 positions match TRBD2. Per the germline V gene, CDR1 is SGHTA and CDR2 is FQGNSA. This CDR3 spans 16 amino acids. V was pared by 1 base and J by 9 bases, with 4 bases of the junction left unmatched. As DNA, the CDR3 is TGTGCCAGCAGCTTAGTGGGACTAGCGGGAGGAGGTGAGCAGTTCTTC. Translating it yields CASSLVGLAGGGEQFF.